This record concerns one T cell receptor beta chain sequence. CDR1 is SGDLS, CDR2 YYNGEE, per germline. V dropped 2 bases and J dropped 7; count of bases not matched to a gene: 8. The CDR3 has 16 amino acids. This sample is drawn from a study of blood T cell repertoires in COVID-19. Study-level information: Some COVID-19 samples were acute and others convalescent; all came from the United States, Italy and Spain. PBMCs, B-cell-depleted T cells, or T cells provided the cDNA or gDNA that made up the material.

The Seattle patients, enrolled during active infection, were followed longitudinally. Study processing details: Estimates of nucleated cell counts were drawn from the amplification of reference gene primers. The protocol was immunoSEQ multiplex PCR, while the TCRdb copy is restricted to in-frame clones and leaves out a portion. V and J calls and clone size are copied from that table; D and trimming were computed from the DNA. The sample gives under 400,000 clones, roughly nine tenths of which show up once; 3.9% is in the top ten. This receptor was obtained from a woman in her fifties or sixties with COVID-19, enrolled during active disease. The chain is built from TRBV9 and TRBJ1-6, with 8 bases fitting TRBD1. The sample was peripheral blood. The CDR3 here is CASSVRGQASNSPLHF. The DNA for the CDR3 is TGTGCCAGCAGCGTCCGGGGACAGGCCAGCAATTCACCCCTCCACTTT.